This T cell receptor beta chain was identified in a study of cytomegalovirus exposure and HLA in healthy donors. Overall study: A subsequent analysis reported that the 120 or so validation repertoires were produced on the same platform that had also been used for the 666 first-cohort repertoires. Study-wide points: Under in vitro conditions, three CMV-associated chains were confirmed as specific for CMV antigens. The finding came from a later analysis; first-cohort TCR clusters tended to co-occur in the approximately 120 validation repertoires.

Germline V gene data show CDR1 as LNHDA and CDR2 as SQIVND (reference sequence). CDR3 length: 15 amino acids. Trimming took off 0 bases at V and 7 bases at J, with 10 bases between the two ends. Comment on this clone: The antigen is undetermined.

The data were produced by immunoSEQ multiplex PCR, yet TCRdb's version contains in-frame clones alone and is incomplete. The data contain about 200,000 clones, approximately 87% of them singletons. V usage is TRBV19 and J usage is TRBJ1-6, with a possible D match to TRBD1 (6 bases). The receptor was derived from a woman aged 18-35 years in good health and CMV-seronegative. The source material was PBMCs. The CDR3 reads CASSIEWTANSPLHF. Here the CDR3 DNA reads TGTGCCAGTAGTATAGAATGGACAGCCAATTCACCCCTCCACTTT. The variable domain in full, completed from reference TRBV19 and TRBJ1-6, reads DGGITQSPKYLFRKEGQNVTLSCEQNLNHDAMYWYRQDPGQGLRLIYYSQIVNDFQKGDIAEGYSVSREKKESFPLTVTSAQKNPTAFYLCASSIEWTANSPLHFGNGTRLTVT.